This entry is about one T cell receptor beta chain. Its antigen is not identified. Sequencing was performed with immunoSEQ multiplex PCR; in TCRdb, only in-frame clones are kept and a portion is missing. Here the sample spans roughly 34,000 clones, around 96% being singletons. This sample was taken from a study of T cells in tuberculosis. Findings and limits, study-wide: GMM-specific TCRs were nearer to active tuberculosis alpha repertoires, suggesting expansion.

Germline-derived CDR1 and CDR2 are SGHDT and YYEEEE. The V gene lost 8 bases and the J gene lost 0 bases, with 9 bases spanning the gap. The CDR3 spans 13 residues. The receptor's source is a donor aged 5 to 30 with latent tuberculosis or without tuberculosis infection. The chain uses TRBV5-6 and TRBJ2-4, with a possible D match to TRBD1 (5 bases). The sequencing input was PBMCs. As DNA, the CDR3 is TGTGCCAGGGAACAGGTAGCCAAAAACATTCAGTACTTC. Residues: CAREQVAKNIQYF. Drawing the rest from reference TRBV5-6 and TRBJ2-4, the complete variable domain is DAGVTQSPTHLIKTRGQQVTLRCSPKSGHDTVSWYQQALGQGPQFIFQYYEEEERQRGNFPDRFSGHQFPNYSSELNVNALLLGDSALYLCAREQVAKNIQYFGAGTRLSVL.